This T cell receptor beta chain derives from a study of blood T cell repertoires in COVID-19. Study at large: The cDNA or gDNA used as material had been derived from T cells, B-cell-depleted T cells, or PBMCs.

This CDR3 contains 15 residues. The germline V gene encodes CDR1 LNHDA and CDR2 SQIVND (reference sequence). Trimming took 7 bases from V and 7 from J, leaving 17 bases between them. Per the original data handling: Amplification from reference gene primers served as the basis for estimated nucleated cell counts. Method: immunoSEQ multiplex PCR; TCRdb's copy keeps in-frame clones and lacks some. The V and J calls and the clone size are those of that table, but D and trimming were determined from the DNA. Of around 320,000 clones listed, approximately 90% were seen once; the top ten hold 3% to 5%. What was sequenced was PBMCs or T cells enriched from blood (not recorded which). The clonotype comes from a woman in her twenties or thirties who had been exposed to COVID-19. The rearrangement links TRBV19 to TRBJ1-6, with D maybe TRBD1 (6 bases). CDR3 residues: CASTPGPGENSPLHF. The CDR3 DNA sequence: TGTGCCAGTACCCCCGGGCCAGGGGAGAATTCACCCCTCCACTTT.